This TCR beta chain was profiled in a study of CD8 T cells in ankylosing spondylitis. As the method for making TCR beta libraries, quantitative 5'-RACE with molecular barcodes was used. TCRdb re-called the 5' RACE reads with MiXCR, one entry per CDR3 protein. The sample has 250,000 to 300,000 distinct CDR3 sequences, about 20% seen once. Findings of the study overall: It appeared that ankylosing spondylitis blood was characterized by a TCR beta motif of several highly homologous variants. Disease-linked clones, CD8+, were relatively rare in peripheral blood. Reportedly, disease-linked clones are significantly enriched in ankylosing spondylitis patients' matched synovial fluid.

Of note for this clonotype: Antigen: not known.

The CDR3 sequence is 17 residues long. V was pared by 6 bases and J by 0 bases, with 11 bases of the junction left unmatched. This TCR derives from a male donor with ankylosing spondylitis or in good health (not recorded which). This chain uses TRBV12-3 or TRBV12-4 with TRBJ1-3, with 7 bases matching TRBD1. Sequenced: blood, either unsorted or a sorted T cell fraction (not recorded which). The CDR3 sequence is CASRPQGQPFSGNTIYF. CDR3 in DNA: TGTGCCAGCAGGCCCCAGGGACAGCCCTTCTCTGGAAACACCATATATTTT.